This entry lists 2 T cell receptor beta chains sequenced from one sample in a study of metastatic and nonmetastatic thyroid tumors. Prior to thyroid surgery, none of the patients had received any treatment. MiXCR re-clonotyped the PCR reads for TCRdb. The table includes about 92,000 clones, approximately 15% detected once. Source material: blood. All receptors derive from a female donor with papillary thyroid cancer or a benign thyroid nodule (not recorded which). Some clones in this sample may be carry-over from other donors' samples.

There are many counts of this clone. The V gene is TRBV15, the J gene TRBJ2-6, with D perhaps TRBD1 or TRBD2 (5 bases each). Trimming left V 9 bases short and J 3 bases short, with 12 bases between. CDR1 and CDR2 from the germline V gene are LNHNV and YYDKDF (reference sequence). The CDR3 extends over 14 amino acids. The CDR3 protein is CATWDPGGANVLTF. The CDR3 nucleotides are TGTGCCACGTGGGACCCCGGTGGGGCCAACGTCCTGACTTTC.

This clone was recorded many times. The gene calls are TRBV6-5 and TRBJ2-1, with 8 bases lining up with TRBD2. The CDR3 spans 19 residues. Losses at the gene ends were 0 bases for V and 5 bases for J; bases not matched to a gene: 15. From germline, CDR1 is MNHEY and CDR2 SVGAGI. The CDR3, as DNA: TGTGCCAGCAGTTACTCGAAGGACCCGCGTGGACTAGCCAACAATGAGCAGTTCTTC. Its protein is CASSYSKDPRGLANNEQFF.